This TCR beta chain was observed in a study of Graves' ophthalmopathy and Graves' hyperthyroidism. The wider study: There was a collection of peripheral blood at initial diagnosis, before any treatment.

Findings of the study overall: Progression of ophthalmopathy was predicted by the model with roughly 71% sensitivity and less than 85% specificity.

The length of the CDR3 is 11 residues. Germline loops: CDR1 SGHVS, CDR2 FNYEAQ. V shed 5 bases and J shed 8 bases, with 6 bases lying between them. Certain patients were not enrolled. These were patients with other autoimmune diseases, uncontrolled infections, pregnancy or lactation. This clonotype was recorded many times. The antigen is unknown. As the template, RNA transcripts were used to amplify TCR beta CDR3 regions. HTBI primers were used in a first-round RT-PCR, which preceded a second-round multiplex PCR. From the multiplex PCR reads, TCRdb called clonotypes with MiXCR, one entry per CDR3 protein. The sample contains about 740,000 distinct CDR3 sequences, approximately 40% of which appear only once.

The V and J genes are TRBV7-6 and TRBJ2-2; D gene uncertain. This TCR was recovered from an adult man with Graves' ophthalmopathy. The sample consisted of peripheral blood. CDR3 sequence (DNA): TGTGCCAGCAGCGACGCGGGGGAGCTGTTTTTT. It encodes CASSDAGELFF.